One sample yielded the 15 T cell receptor beta chains listed below, sequenced in a study of PD-1 blockade in classical Hodgkin lymphoma. Regarding time point: cycle 4 day 1 (C4D1), after 5 to 7 weeks of nivolumab. In every patient, relapse followed autologous stem cell transplantation, while exposure to brentuximab vedotin differed. Clones were read by immunoSEQ multiplex PCR, and TCRdb kept only the in-frame ones, dropping some. The sample yields approximately 24,000 clones, roughly 86% seen once. The sequences come from peripheral blood mononuclear cells (PBMCs), collected before the fourth cycle of nivolumab. Receptors originate from a human donor with classical Hodgkin lymphoma.

This clone was detected a few times. The V gene is TRBV30, the J gene TRBJ1-6; weak D call: TRBD1 (5 bases). Trimming shortened V by 3 bases and J by 16 bases, and 10 bases separated the two germline ends. Germline CDR1 is GTSNPN and CDR2 is SVGIG (reference sequence). The CDR3 runs to 10 residues. CDR3 protein: CAWRGTSLHF. The CDR3, as DNA: TGTGCCTGGAGAGGGACGTCTCTCCACTTT.

The chain carries TRBV18 and TRBJ2-7, with 8 bases identical to TRBD1. The CDR3 has 15 residues. Germline V gene data show CDR1 as KGHSH and CDR2 as LQKENI. The V segment lost 6 bases and the J segment 2 bases; nucleotides outside the gene matches: 9. CDR3 DNA sequence: TGTGCCAGCTCCCTTGGACAGGGTTACGCCTACGAGCAGTACTTC. Its protein product is CASSLGQGYAYEQYF. Supplemented by reference TRBV18 and TRBJ2-7, the full variable domain reads NAGVMQNPRHLVRRRGQEARLRCSPMKGHSHVYWYRQLPEEGLKFMVYLQKENIIDESGMPKERFSAEFPKEGPSILRIQQVVRGDSAAYFCASSLGQGYAYEQYFGPGTRLTVT.

This chain links TRBV9 with TRBJ1-1, with D unresolved. Germline V gene sequence: CDR1 SGDLS, CDR2 YYNGEE. The CDR3 is 12 amino acids. V was cut by 3 bases and J by 11 bases, with 14 bases left in between. DNA for the CDR3: TGTGCCAGCAGCGCAACAGAAACGGAGGCTTTCTTT. Protein sequence: CASSATETEAFF.

The chain carries TRBV7-8 and TRBJ2-5; the D is unclear. Trimming removed 2 bases from V and 5 bases from J, with 15 bases in between. Germline CDR1 is SGHVS and CDR2 is FQNEAQ. The CDR3 consists of 15 residues. The CDR3 bases are TGTGCCAGCAGCTTATACTATAGGGATTGGGAGACCCAGTACTTC. This gives the protein CASSLYYRDWETQYF.

The V gene is TRBV9, the J gene TRBJ2-2, with D uncertain. The CDR3 is 15 residues long. The ends were cut back, 2 bases at V and 3 bases at J, with 11 bases in the middle. CDR1 is SGDLS and CDR2 is YYNGEE in the germline V gene. The CDR3 sequence is CASSVGLVHTGELFF. In DNA, the CDR3 is TGTGCCAGCAGCGTCGGGTTAGTCCACACCGGGGAGCTGTTTTTT.

This chain uses TRBV27 with TRBJ1-2, with 7 bases identical to TRBD1. This CDR3 contains 18 residues. V shed 0 bases and J 4 bases; nucleotides not matched to a gene: 14. CDR1 and CDR2 from the germline V gene are MNHEY and SMNVEV (reference sequence). The CDR3 loop is CASSLSGQLLLSTYGYTF. The DNA of the CDR3 is TGTGCCAGCAGTTTATCGGGACAGCTCCTCCTGAGCACCTATGGCTACACCTTC.

CDR3: CASSEGPASADTQYF. The CDR3 DNA reads as TGTGCCAGCAGTGAAGGTCCCGCGTCGGCAGATACGCAGTATTTT. The chain has TRBV2 and TRBJ2-3; the D is unclear. The CDR3 consists of 15 residues. The germline V gene encodes CDR1 SNHLY and CDR2 FYNNEI. V lost 1 base, J lost 4 bases, and 12 bases lay in between.

The chain links TRBV7-2 to TRBJ1-2; D may be TRBD1 (6 bases). Germline loops: CDR1 SGHTA, CDR2 FQGNSA. Trimming removed 6 bases at V and 5 bases at J, with 16 bases between. This CDR3 is built from 14 residues. The CDR3, as DNA: TGTGCCAGCAGACAGGGAGGGAAAGAGTATGGCTACACCTTC. Encoded protein: CASRQGGKEYGYTF.

The chain combines TRBV29-1 with TRBJ1-1; D gene unclear. Trimming left V 6 bases short and J 6 bases short, with 8 bases between. CDR3 length: 10 amino acids. Germline CDR1 reads SQVTM; CDR2 reads ANQGSEA. CDR3 DNA: TGCAGCGTGCTGGATGCTGAAGCTTTCTTT. Encoded protein: CSVLDAEAFF.

The chain employs TRBV5-4 and TRBJ2-1, with D possibly matching TRBD1 (6 bases). The length of the CDR3 is 16 residues. Germline V CDR1 and CDR2: SGHNT, YYREEE (reference sequence). V lost 5 bases to trimming and J lost 0 bases, with 15 bases between them. The CDR3 here is CASRSPQGTSYNEQFF. The CDR3 nucleotides are TGTGCCAGCAGGTCCCCACAGGGAACCTCCTACAATGAGCAGTTCTTC.

The rearrangement links TRBV7-9 to TRBJ2-5; tentatively, D is TRBD1 or TRBD2 (7 bases each). The CDR3 has 16 residues. With 5 bases removed from V and 2 bases from J, the gap between germline ends came to 18 bases. The germline V gene encodes CDR1 SEHNR and CDR2 FQNEAQ (reference sequence). This CDR3 is CASSPGGAAAQETQYF. Here the CDR3 DNA reads TGTGCCAGCAGCCCAGGGGGGGCTGCGGCACAAGAGACCCAGTACTTC.

This clone was recorded only once. The chain uses TRBV28 and TRBJ2-3; no clear D gene. CDR3 length equals 17 residues. CDR1 is MDHEN and CDR2 is SYDVKM in the germline V gene. Trimming took off 2 bases at V and 1 base at J, with 16 bases between the two ends. The CDR3 nucleotides are TGTGCCAGCAGTTTAGAATTCGTGGGCCTCCGCACAGATACGCAGTATTTT. It codes for CASSLEFVGLRTDTQYF. Together with reference TRBV28 and TRBJ2-3, the CDR3 gives the full variable domain: DVKVTQSSRYLVKRTGEKVFLECVQDMDHENMFWYRQDPGLGLRLIYFSYDVKMKEKGDIPEGYSVSREKKERFSLILESASTNQTSMYLCASSLEFVGLRTDTQYFGPGTRLTVL.

The rearrangement links TRBV19 to TRBJ1-5, with TRBD1 matching 9 bases. Losses at the gene ends were 5 bases for V and 6 bases for J; bases not matched to a gene: 8. The CDR3 totals 15 residues. Germline loops: CDR1 LNHDA, CDR2 SQIVND (reference sequence). This chain's CDR3 is CASSHGTGLGQPQHF. The DNA of the CDR3 is TGTGCCAGTAGTCATGGGACAGGGCTGGGTCAGCCCCAGCATTTT.

This rearrangement joins TRBV7-8 to TRBJ2-2; unclear D gene. Germline-derived CDR1 and CDR2 are SGHVS and FQNEAQ. V was pared by 1 base and J by 1 base, with 4 bases between. This CDR3 comprises 14 residues. For the CDR3, the DNA is TGTGCCAGCAGCTTAGGACAGAACACCGGGGAGCTGTTTTTT. This encodes CASSLGQNTGELFF.

The gene calls are TRBV30 and TRBJ1-2; 8 nucleotides match TRBD1. The CDR3 spans 15 residues. The junction had 15 bases not matched to a gene; V was cut back by 4 bases and J by 8 bases. Germline assignment: CDR1 GTSNPN and CDR2 SVGIG (reference sequence). The CDR3 is CAWMEAGGLAKGYTF. DNA of the CDR3: TGTGCCTGGATGGAAGCAGGGGGCCTGGCAAAGGGCTACACCTTC.